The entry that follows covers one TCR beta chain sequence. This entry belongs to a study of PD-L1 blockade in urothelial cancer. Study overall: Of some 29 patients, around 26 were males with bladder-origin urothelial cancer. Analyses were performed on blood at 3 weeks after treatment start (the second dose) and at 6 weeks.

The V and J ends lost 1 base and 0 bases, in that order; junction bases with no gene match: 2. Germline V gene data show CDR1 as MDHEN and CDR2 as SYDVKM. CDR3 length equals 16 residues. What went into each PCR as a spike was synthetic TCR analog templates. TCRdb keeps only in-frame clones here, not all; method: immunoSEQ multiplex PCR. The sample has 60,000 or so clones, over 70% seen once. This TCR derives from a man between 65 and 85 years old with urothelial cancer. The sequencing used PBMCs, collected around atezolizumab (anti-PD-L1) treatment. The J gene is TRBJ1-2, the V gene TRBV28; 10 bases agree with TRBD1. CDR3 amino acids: CASSLSGQGTNYGYTF. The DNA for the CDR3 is TGTGCCAGCAGTTTATCGGGACAGGGGACTAACTATGGCTACACCTTC.